The 23 T cell receptor beta chains reported below all come from one sample, sequenced in a study of blood T cell repertoires in COVID-19. Clones were read by immunoSEQ multiplex PCR, and TCRdb kept only the in-frame ones, dropping some. The data show roughly 260,000 clones, with approximately 79% seen just once and around 3.6% held by the top ten. Material: peripheral blood. The receptors were gathered from a woman between 35 and 50 years old with active or convalescent COVID-19.

The V call is TRBV6-1, the J call TRBJ2-7, with 7 bases that match TRBD1. The junction had 5 bases not matched to a gene; V was cut back by 6 bases and J by 0 bases. Per the germline V gene, CDR1 is MNHNS and CDR2 is SASEGT. This CDR3 has 14 residues. The CDR3 sequence: CASRGQMNSYEQYF. CDR3 in DNA: TGTGCCAGCAGGGGACAGATGAACTCCTACGAGCAGTACTTC.

The chain combines TRBV6-2 or TRBV6-3 with TRBJ1-5, with D hard to call. V lost 8 bases, J lost 3 bases, and 11 bases lay in between. The CDR3 has 13 residues. CDR1 MNHEY and CDR2 SVGEGT come from the germline V gene. This CDR3 reads CASRPGANQPQHF. CDR3 sequence (DNA): TGTGCCAGCCGCCCGGGCGCCAATCAGCCCCAGCATTTT.

V is TRBV10-1 and J is TRBJ2-1, with a tentative D call TRBD2 (6 bases). The CDR3 spans 16 residues. The germline V gene encodes CDR1 WNHNN and CDR2 SYGVQD (reference sequence). The V and J ends lost 3 bases and 2 bases respectively, with 14 bases between them. The CDR3 DNA reads TGCGCCAGCAGTGACCTCGCGGGGCCGCCCTACAATGAGCAGTTCTTC. Encoded protein: CASSDLAGPPYNEQFF.

This clone showed up many times. The chain uses TRBV10-3 and TRBJ1-2, with 10 bases matching TRBD1. This CDR3 comprises 14 residues. CDR1 and CDR2 (germline): ENHRY, SYGVKD. After removal of 10 bases from V and 0 bases from J, the junction contained 5 bases not matched to a gene. CDR3 DNA sequence: TGTGCCAGCGGGACAGGGGCTTCTAACTATGGCTACACCTTC. Residues: CASGTGASNYGYTF.

The chain has TRBV3-1 (or the pseudogene TRBV3-2) and TRBJ1-1; tentatively, D is TRBD1 (6 bases). V gave up 1 base and J gave up 7 bases, with 7 bases separating them. Germline loops: CDR1 LGHDT, CDR2 YNNKEL (reference sequence). The CDR3 is 12 amino acids. CDR3 in amino acids: CASSQAGDEAFF. The CDR3 nucleotides read TGTGCCAGCAGCCAAGCAGGGGATGAAGCTTTCTTT.

The gene calls are TRBV27 and TRBJ1-1; possible D gene TRBD1, 6 bases. The CDR3 runs to 17 residues. Trimming stripped 3 bases from V and 0 bases from J, with 17 bases between. Germline values: CDR1 MNHEY, CDR2 SMNVEV (reference sequence). The DNA for the CDR3 is TGTGCCAGCAGTTTTCGGGACAAGGGTCCTCTGAACACTGAAGCTTTCTTT. Translated, it gives CASSFRDKGPLNTEAFF.

This chain links TRBV5-1 with TRBJ1-1; 8 nucleotides match TRBD1. The CDR3 is 17 amino acids. V lost 1 base, J lost 0 bases, and 8 bases stayed unmatched. Germline lookup yields CDR1 SGHRS and CDR2 YFSETQ. In DNA, the CDR3 is TGCGCCAGCAGCTTGAGAGGGACAGGCCTGATGAACACTGAAGCTTTCTTT. This sequence encodes CASSLRGTGLMNTEAFF.

In its sample, this clone was seen a few times. This chain joins TRBV19 and TRBJ1-4; D ambiguous. The germline V gene has CDR1 LNHDA and CDR2 SQIVND (reference sequence). This CDR3 comprises 15 residues. Trimming cost V 9 bases and J 0 bases, with 14 bases left between them. CDR3 bases: TGTGCCAGCCAGACCGGTGCGGCAACTAATGAAAAACTGTTTTTT. Translated: CASQTGAATNEKLFF.

The V gene is TRBV28, the J gene TRBJ2-4; D perhaps matches TRBD1 (5 bases). Germline CDR1 and CDR2: MDHEN and SYDVKM. The CDR3 covers 15 residues. Between the trimmed V and J ends, which lost 3 bases and 1 base, there was a span of 10 bases. The CDR3 sequence is CASSFSPGAKNIQYF. CDR3 nucleotides: TGTGCCAGCAGTTTTTCCCCAGGGGCCAAAAACATTCAGTACTTC.

This sequence joins TRBV3-1 (or the pseudogene TRBV3-2) and TRBJ2-7; 8 nucleotides match TRBD1. The CDR3 runs 15 residues. Germline values: CDR1 LGHDT, CDR2 YNNKEL (reference sequence). Trimming removed 0 bases from V and 5 bases from J; junction bases left unmatched: 6. CDR3 nucleotides: TGTGCCAGCAGCCAAGATCGGACAGGGTCGGACGAGCAGTACTTC. Its protein is CASSQDRTGSDEQYF.

The genes are TRBV5-1 and TRBJ1-2; TRBD1 matches 8 bases. The CDR3 consists of 15 residues. CDR1 is SGHRS, CDR2 YFSETQ, per germline. Trimming at V came to 4 bases and at J to 8 bases, leaving 13 bases not matched to a gene. The CDR3 protein is CASSRTGQRIGGYTF. CDR3 in DNA: TGCGCCAGCAGCCGGACAGGGCAACGTATCGGGGGCTACACCTTC.

There are a few counts of this clone. The V and J genes are TRBV6-5 and TRBJ2-7; 7 bases map to TRBD2. From germline, CDR1 is MNHEY and CDR2 SVGAGI. The CDR3 sequence is 14 residues long. Unmatched junction bases numbered 8, after V lost 6 bases and J lost 3 bases. In nucleotides, the CDR3 is TGTGCCAGCAGGGGTGCGGGGGTCAGCTACGAGCAGTACTTC. Translated: CASRGAGVSYEQYF.

The V gene is TRBV2, the J gene TRBJ1-2; TRBD1 agrees at 8 bases. Germline V gene lookup returns CDR1 SNHLY and CDR2 FYNNEI. Losses at the gene ends were 10 bases for V and 8 bases for J; bases not matched to a gene: 12. The CDR3 spans 13 residues. Here the CDR3 reads CATTLDRAYGYTF. CDR3 bases: TGTGCCACCACGCTGGACAGGGCTTACGGCTACACCTTC.

This rearrangement joins TRBV4-1 to TRBJ2-5; 13 bases match TRBD2. CDR1 and CDR2 from the germline V gene are MGHRA and YSYEKL. The junction had 6 bases not matched to a gene; V was cut back by 3 bases and J by 2 bases. CDR3 length: 17 amino acids. The CDR3 region has the DNA TGCGCCAGCAGCCAGAGGACTAGCGGGGGCCCTCAAGAGACCCAGTACTTC. Translated: CASSQRTSGGPQETQYF.

V gene TRBV6-1 combines with J gene TRBJ1-6; TRBD1 might be the D (5 bases). Germline lookup yields CDR1 MNHNS and CDR2 SASEGT. The V end lost 2 bases, the J end lost 10 bases, and 12 bases lay between the germline ends. This CDR3 region has 14 residues. The CDR3 DNA sequence: TGTGCCAGCAGTGAAAGTCGGGGGAACTCACCCCTCCACTTT. Amino acid sequence: CASSESRGNSPLHF.

The rearrangement joins TRBV2 to TRBJ2-1; 9 bases map to TRBD2. V trimming: 6 bases; J trimming: 7 bases; junction bases outside the gene matches: 13. CDR1 is SNHLY, CDR2 FYNNEI, per germline. The CDR3 runs to 16 residues. The CDR3 loop reads CASSGPQAGGQNEQFF. The CDR3 DNA sequence: TGTGCCAGCAGCGGTCCCCAAGCGGGGGGTCAGAATGAGCAGTTCTTC.

The chain is built from TRBV28 and TRBJ1-2, with D maybe TRBD1 (5 bases). V was clipped by 2 bases and J by 8 bases, with 15 bases between them. CDR3 size: 14 residues. Germline V gene sequence: CDR1 MDHEN, CDR2 SYDVKM. CDR3 residues: CASSLPSRGGGYTF. Here the CDR3 DNA reads TGTGCCAGCAGTTTACCCTCGCGGGGCGGCGGCTACACCTTC.

The gene calls are TRBV10-1 and TRBJ2-2; a possible D gene is TRBD1 (6 bases). The CDR3 is made up of 14 amino acids. V shed 4 bases and J shed 5 bases, with 11 bases lying between them. Germline-derived CDR1 and CDR2 are WNHNN and SYGVQD (reference sequence). The CDR3 nucleotides are TGCGCCAGCAGTGTAAACAGGGTAACCGGGGAGCTGTTTTTT. Translated: CASSVNRVTGELFF.

The chain combines TRBV4-1 with TRBJ2-1; 7 bases are a match to TRBD1. Germline CDR1 is MGHRA and CDR2 is YSYEKL. J was trimmed by 4 bases and V by 1 base; bases with no gene match: 4. The CDR3 extends over 15 amino acids. CDR3 nucleotides: TGCGCCAGCAGCCAAGGGGACAGATATTACAATGAGCAGTTCTTC. Its translation is CASSQGDRYYNEQFF.

The rearrangement joins TRBV28 to TRBJ2-1; no clear D gene. Looked up from germline, CDR1 is MDHEN and CDR2 is SYDVKM. Deletions cut 4 bases from V and 3 bases from J, with 13 bases between. The CDR3 sequence is 15 residues long. CDR3 DNA: TGTGCCAGCAGTTCCAGAAGCGAGGACTACAATGAGCAGTTCTTC. Its translation is CASSSRSEDYNEQFF.

The gene calls are TRBV10-2 and TRBJ2-1; TRBD1 is a possible D gene (5 bases). Germline V gene lookup returns CDR1 WSHSY and CDR2 SAAADI. The ends were cut back, 6 bases at V and 9 bases at J, with 12 bases in the middle. CDR3 length: 12 residues. CDR3 loop: CASSFDSPEQFF. CDR3 in DNA: TGCGCCAGCAGCTTTGACAGCCCTGAGCAGTTCTTC.

The chain combines TRBV2 with TRBJ1-2; 8 positions agree with TRBD1. The CDR3 runs to 13 residues. Germline V gives CDR1 SNHLY, CDR2 FYNNEI. V dropped 6 bases and J dropped 7; count of bases not matched to a gene: 7. CDR3 in DNA: TGTGCCAGCAGGGAGACAGGGGTCGCTGGCTACACCTTC. It yields the protein CASRETGVAGYTF.

V usage is TRBV30 and J usage is TRBJ1-2; 10 nucleotides align to TRBD1. Germline values: CDR1 GTSNPN, CDR2 SVGIG (reference sequence). Losses at the gene ends were 5 bases for V and 2 bases for J; bases not matched to a gene: 5. The CDR3 runs 14 residues. CDR3 nucleotide sequence: TGTGCCTGGGTGACAGGGGGCATGAACTATGGCTACACCTTC. Protein product: CAWVTGGMNYGYTF.